The rows below give T cell receptor beta chains drawn from one sample of a study of OX40 agonist ivuxolimab in advanced cancers. The assay was immunoSEQ multiplex PCR, and TCRdb's table has in-frame clones only and misses some. The table records about 82,000 clones, 91% of them present only once. This sample comprised CD4+ or CD8+ T cells sorted from blood, obtained in a trial of the OX40 agonist ivuxolimab. The origin of the receptors is an adult with an advanced solid tumor such as melanoma, head and neck, liver or kidney cancer. Both conserved end residues are part of each CDR3.

j_call	v_call	cdr3_aa
TRBJ2-5	TRBV10-3	CAISESAGGSETQYF
TRBJ2-5	TRBV7-2	CASSLVTGETQYF
TRBJ2-3	TRBV11-2	CASSEGLAGGGHTQYF
TRBJ2-2	TRBV6-5	CASSGLSGELFF
TRBJ2-7	TRBV11-2	CASSLGASYEQYF
TRBJ2-3	TRBV11-2	CASSHKVTDTQYF
TRBJ1-5	TRBV6-1	CASSEIRNQPQHF
TRBJ2-2	TRBV6-1	CASSESGGGELFF
TRBJ2-7	TRBV28	CASNGRTYEQYF
TRBJ2-1	TRBV7-9	CASSLGQWSSYNEQFF
TRBJ2-1	TRBV4-1	CASSQEGGGLARNEQFF
TRBJ2-5	TRBV5-1	CASSLQETQYF
TRBJ2-3	TRBV7-2	CASSLGHRTDTQYF
TRBJ1-1	TRBV20-1	CSARDKTEAFF
TRBJ2-2	TRBV27	CASSFSVETGELFF
TRBJ2-1	TRBV19	CASNLAGADEQFF
TRBJ2-2	TRBV6-5	CASKGLAGVGGELFF
TRBJ2-5	TRBV11-2	CASSGTAQETQYF
TRBJ1-5	TRBV6-6	CASSTTGGSNQPQHF
TRBJ1-1	TRBV4-2	CASSQDKTPRNTEAFF
TRBJ2-7	TRBV4-1	CASSQEGGYRYEQYF
-	TRBV5-6	CASSLLGPSSYEQYF
TRBJ2-2	TRBV10-3	CAIRRTGNNTGELFF
TRBJ1-1	TRBV4-1	CASSLKGNSNTEAFF
TRBJ2-7	TRBV25-1	CASSEGGSNEQYF
TRBJ1-2	TRBV7-9	CASSLLEIGADGYTF
TRBJ2-1	TRBV9	CASSVERETYNEQFF
TRBJ2-5	TRBV6-5	CASSYSRRETQYF
TRBJ2-7	TRBV4-3	CASSQVHTGTSGIYEQYF
TRBJ2-7	TRBV11-3	CASSPRSGLAKAEQYF
TRBJ2-5	TRBV30	CAWRLQGARETQYF